This T cell receptor (beta chain) was identified in a study of control samples from healthy donors and cancer patients. This CDR3 has 13 amino acids. The germline CDR1 and CDR2 sequences are LNHDA and SQIVND (reference sequence). The V gene lost 3 bases and the J gene lost 4 bases, with 9 bases spanning the gap. Repertoires were generated with immunoSEQ multiplex PCR, while TCRdb's copy carries only in-frame clones and drops some. This sample has around 51,000 clones; 80% occur once, and the top ten carry over 9%. The V gene is TRBV19, the J gene TRBJ1-1, with D unresolved. Specimen: blood. The TCR comes from a man aged 65 to 85 in good health. The CDR3 nucleotides are TGTGCCAGTAGTATTAGGGTTTCCACTGAAGCTTTCTTT. Protein: CASSIRVSTEAFF.